Following are 12 T cell receptor beta chains from one sample sequenced in a study of T cells in women clearing cervical HPV infection. The assay was immunoSEQ multiplex PCR, and TCRdb's table has in-frame clones only and misses some. The sample yields fewer than 50,000 clones, of which the top ten take up 7.6%. The sequenced sample consisted of blood buffy coat. Every receptor here comes from a woman aged 18-70 years with a cervical HPV16 infection that either progressed to CIN3+ or cleared (not recorded which).

About this clone: Read coverage stops 3 residues before the CDR3 terminus; the germline J gene supplies the remainder. The chain combines TRBV10-3 with TRBJ1-1; D ambiguous. V dropped 5 bases and J dropped 1 base, with 11 bases sitting between them. In germline, CDR1 is ENHRY, CDR2 SYGVKD. This CDR3 region has 14 residues. This CDR3 is CAISPAGSNTEAFF. The CDR3 bases that were read are TGTGCCATCAGTCCGGCAGGCTCGAACACTGAA.

With regard to this clone: The read halts 3 residues ahead of the CDR3 end, with the missing end drawn from the germline J gene. The V call is TRBV19, the J call TRBJ1-5; 10 bases match TRBD1. Germline V CDR1 and CDR2: LNHDA, SQIVND (reference sequence). This CDR3 has 14 amino acids. V shed 7 bases, J shed 5 bases, and the junction held 5 bases outside the gene matches. Partial CDR3 DNA: TGTGCCAGTACCGACAGGGGGCGGTATCAGCCC. It is translated as CASTDRGRYQP. The CDR3, in full, reads CASTDRGRYQPQHF. Drawing the rest from reference TRBV19 and TRBJ1-5, the complete variable domain is DGGITQSPKYLFRKEGQNVTLSCEQNLNHDAMYWYRQDPGQGLRLIYYSQIVNDFQKGDIAEGYSVSREKKESFPLTVTSAQKNPTAFYLCASTDRGRYQPQHFGDGTRLSIL.

About this clone: With the read ending 3 residues before the CDR3 end, the germline J gene is used to fill in that end. The chain is built from TRBV5-1 and TRBJ2-2; the match to TRBD1 covers 9 bases. The V and J ends lost 9 bases and 6 bases, in that order; junction bases with no gene match: 9. CDR3 length equals 14 residues. Germline V lookup: CDR1 SGHRS, CDR2 YFSETQ. The CDR3 loop reads CATSDRGSAGELFF. The sequenced part of the CDR3 DNA is TGCGCCACCTCGGACAGGGGAAGTGCCGGGGAG.

As regards this clone: The read terminates 3 residues ahead of where the CDR3 ends, so the germline J gene completes it. The V gene is TRBV20-1, the J gene TRBJ1-2; D gene ambiguous. This CDR3 contains 12 residues. The V end was cut by 3 bases, the J end by 3 bases, with 8 bases between. CDR1 DFQATT and CDR2 SNEGSKA come from the germline V gene (reference sequence). CDR3 bases read: TGCAGTGCTAGGAGTACAGACTATGGC. Protein sequence: CSARSTDYG. The complete CDR3 protein is CSARSTDYGYTF.

With regard to this clone: The read comes to an end 3 residues before the CDR3 does, leaving the germline J gene to fill in the end. The chain recombines TRBV7-3 with TRBJ1-2; D is unresolved. Germline-derived CDR1 and CDR2 are SGHTA and FQGTGA. Between the trimmed V and J ends, which lost 2 bases and 2 bases, there was a span of 6 bases. The CDR3 is 13 residues long. CDR3 sequence reads: CASSLEHNYGYTF. The sequenced CDR3 bases are TGTGCCAGCAGCTTAGAACACAACTATGGC. Supplemented by reference TRBV7-3 and TRBJ1-2, the full variable domain reads GAGVSQTPSNKVTEKGKYVELRCDPISGHTALYWYRQSLGQGPEFLIYFQGTGAADDSGLPNDRFFAVRPEGSVSTLKIQRTERGDSAVYLCASSLEHNYGYTFGSGTRLTVV.

As to this clone: The read halts 3 residues ahead of the CDR3 end, with the missing end drawn from the germline J gene. This sequence joins TRBV20-1 and TRBJ2-2; 11 bases agree with TRBD2. Germline-derived CDR1 and CDR2 are DFQATT and SNEGSKA (reference sequence). CDR3 length: 14 residues. The V segment lost 1 base and the J segment 8 bases; nucleotides outside the gene matches: 3. CDR3 bases read: TGCAGTGCTAGAGTAGCGGGGGGGCGTGGGGAG. It yields the protein CSARVAGGRGE. The whole CDR3 is CSARVAGGRGELFF.

Of note for this clone: The read comes to an end 3 residues before the CDR3 does, leaving the germline J gene to fill in the end. The chain employs TRBV6-4 and TRBJ1-2, with 10 bases lining up with TRBD1. CDR3 size: 14 residues. Germline assignment: CDR1 MRHNA and CDR2 SNTAGT. The CDR3 is CASTKPTGGPGYTF. CDR3 DNA, as far as it was read: TGTGCCAGCACCAAACCGACAGGGGGCCCCGGC.

To note about this clone: The CDR3 extends 3 residues past the end of the read, so its final part is completed from the germline J gene. The chain recombines TRBV6-1 with TRBJ1-2; D possibly corresponds to TRBD1 (6 bases). The CDR3 runs 19 residues. Germline values: CDR1 MNHNS, CDR2 SASEGT. CDR3 protein: CASSEALRVSGRGIGGYTF. The CDR3 bases that were read are TGTGCCAGCAGTGAAGCGCTTCGAGTCAGCGGCAGGGGAATTGGCGGC.

Concerning this clone itself: The CDR3 end lies 3 residues beyond the end of the read and is filled in from the germline J gene. The V gene is TRBV20-1, the J gene TRBJ2-7; 12 nucleotides align to TRBD2. This CDR3 has 14 residues. The ends lost 6 bases at V and 2 bases at J; junction bases unmatched: 5. From germline, CDR1 is DFQATT and CDR2 SNEGSKA (reference sequence). Partial CDR3 DNA: TGCAGTGCGGCTAGCGGGGGGGATACCTACGAG. Protein product: CSAASGGDTYE. The entire CDR3 protein is CSAASGGDTYEQYF.

With regard to this clone: The read finishes 3 residues shy of the CDR3 end, and the germline J gene is used to complete it. The chain carries TRBV5-1 and TRBJ2-1, with TRBD2 matching over 14 bases. The CDR3 totals 16 residues. V dropped 3 bases and J dropped 8; count of bases not matched to a gene: 7. In germline, CDR1 is SGHRS, CDR2 YFSETQ. The CDR3 region is CASSSGLAGVIDEQFF. CDR3 DNA (partial): TGCGCCAGCAGCTCGGGACTAGCGGGAGTGATCGATGAG.

Details on this clone: From the germline J gene comes the end of the CDR3, since the read stops 3 residues before it. The J gene is TRBJ1-2, the V gene TRBV5-1; 9 bases are a match to TRBD1. Germline V gene sequence: CDR1 SGHRS, CDR2 YFSETQ. This CDR3 has 13 amino acids. The V segment lost 7 bases and the J segment 6 bases; nucleotides outside the gene matches: 7. The part of the CDR3 DNA that was read is TGCGCCAGCGGCGTCCGGGACAGGGATGGC. This gives the protein CASGVRDRDG. The full CDR3 sequence reads CASGVRDRDGYTF.

With respect to this clone: The CDR3 extends 3 residues past the end of the read, so its final part is completed from the germline J gene. This rearrangement joins TRBV28 to TRBJ2-7; 9 positions match TRBD1. CDR1 is MDHEN, CDR2 SYDVKM, per germline. The CDR3 loop spans 15 amino acids. V was pared by 3 bases and J by 2 bases, with 5 bases of the junction left unmatched. CDR3 sequence reads: CASSLVTGGPYEQYF. The sequenced CDR3 bases are TGTGCCAGCAGTTTGGTGACAGGGGGACCCTACGAG. The complete variable domain, with remaining parts taken from reference TRBV28 and TRBJ2-7, reads DVKVTQSSRYLVKRTGEKVFLECVQDMDHENMFWYRQDPGLGLRLIYFSYDVKMKEKGDIPEGYSVSREKKERFSLILESASTNQTSMYLCASSLVTGGPYEQYFGPGTRLTVT.